This T cell receptor beta chain was sequenced in a study of T cells after posttransplantation cyclophosphamide (dated by TCRdb to 2015 to 2016). Some background on the complete study: The study tracked T cell repertoire reconstitution by TRB sequencing after myeloablative bone marrow transplantation using posttransplantation cyclophosphamide as GVHD prophylaxis. In 3 patients, TRB sequencing was also performed on up to about 3 more blood samples taken 2 to 5.2 years after transplant, and in a handful of patients, pretransplant blood was also TRB-sequenced. Because TRA and TRB clonality correlated tightly in 9 samples, later TCR analyses were limited to TRB. TRB sequencing was performed on blood from all 35 or so PTCy patients with 1-year posttransplant specimens. Samples from a few dozen PTCy-treated patients, along with samples from some 15 of their related bone marrow donors, underwent antigen receptor sequencing. Public TRB sequences were searched against a database of over 3,500 sequences associated with responses to pathogens, tumor antigens, self-antigens and alloantigens.

Results the study describes overall, beyond this receptor: Across 45 or so patients, TRB clonality was highly associated with recipient CMV seropositivity and CMV reactivation, and PTCy diversity was similar to diversity in CNI/methotrexate controls. The TRB repertoires of T cells infiltrating skin or GI tract showed only limited overlap with the TRB repertoires of T cells in blood. At 1-2 months, donor-recipient similarity was low but rose over the first year, and the later blood repertoires were often dominated by donor CD8+ memory clones.

Per the publication, the treatment or condition label means: high-dose cyclophosphamide on days +3 and +4 as single-agent GVHD prophylaxis. PTCy patients received busulfan and fludarabine conditioning, a related or unrelated marrow graft, and cyclophosphamide on days +3 and +4. The PTCy-treated patients were enrolled in a prospective multi-institutional clinical trial. Peripheral blood and bone marrow mononuclear cells were isolated by Ficoll-Hypaque density centrifugation and cryopreserved. Reading from cysteine to phenylalanine, the CDR3 counts 14 amino acids. CDR3 DNA is the only sequence kept; it has 42 bases, read in frame from the first base. V is trimmed back by 7 bases and J by 3 bases, and the junction contains 7 bases that no gene match accounts for. For CDR1 and CDR2, the germline V gene lists SQVTM and ANQGSEA. TRB sequencing was run on genomic DNA with either the immunoSEQ assay at survey resolution or the hsTCRB kit. The authors' analysis ran thus. The immunoSEQ software was used for initial read processing, and the LymphoSeq R package was used for repertoire analyses. Clonality was calculated as 1 minus normalized Shannon entropy, and the Gini coefficient was also calculated for each TRB dataset. Phenotypes of unsorted samples were inferred by mapping TRB sequences from sorted subsets of the recipient or donor onto the same recipient's unsorted samples. Not all clones reach the TCRdb copy of this immuneACCESS table, which keeps in-frame sequences only. Checked studies attribute under half of the gap to unresolved V genes and leave the rest unexplained. V and J calls and clone size are given by that table; D and trimming were obtained from the DNA. For this sample, over 7,500 clones are listed, none of them singletons. The top ten clones comprise about 6% of the sample.

This clone occurred many times. Its antigen has not been determined. One base away there is no much larger clone; base qualities are not given. This sequence uses TRBV29-1 and TRBJ2-1; TRBD1 matches 9 bases in the middle. This specimen was PBMCs, taken after an allogeneic stem cell transplant with post-transplant cyclophosphamide. The receptor comes from a male patient aged 30 to 40 who received an allogeneic stem cell transplant from an unrelated donor, was CMV-positive, and had acute and chronic GVHD. Some T cells present after a transplant may be cells of the graft donor. The DNA sequence follows: TGCAGCGCCCATGGACAGGGGAGCTACAATGAGCAGTTCTTC. The translation is CSAHGQGSYNEQFF.